These T cell receptor beta chains were read from a single sample in a study of shared clonotypes between healthy human individuals. Generated by immunoSEQ multiplex PCR, the TCRdb table keeps only in-frame clones and is missing some. The sample holds 1,400,000 or so clones, approximately 98.5% seen once. The material sequenced was naive CD4+ T cells sorted from blood. The receptors stem from a man aged 25-40 years in good health. Each CDR3 is given with its conserved first and last residue. The D gene is left open where the match is weak. Where a row states a size, it is once, few, many or the class of an expanded clone; other rows omit it.

V,size,J,D,DNA,CDR3
TRBV7-6,-,TRBJ2-7,-,TGTGCCAGCAGCTTAGACCCCAGCTCCTACGAGCAGTACTTC,CASSLDPSSYEQYF
TRBV7-3,-,TRBJ2-3,-,TGTGCCAGCAGCTTTGGGACCTATAGCACAGATACGCAGTATTTT,CASSFGTYSTDTQYF
TRBV7-9,-,TRBJ2-2,TRBD2,TGTGCCAGCAGCCGACGGAGCGGGAGTATGAACACCGGGGAGCTGTTTTTT,CASSRRSGSMNTGELFF
TRBV5-1,once,TRBJ2-3,TRBD1,TGCGCCAGCAGCGCCCAGGACAGGGAAAATACGCAGTATTTT,CASSAQDRENTQYF
TRBV7-2,once,TRBJ2-7,TRBD1,TGTGCCAGCAGCTTAGCGGGACAGGGTTACGAGCAGTACTTC,CASSLAGQGYEQYF
TRBV9,-,TRBJ2-1,-,TGTGCCAGCAGCGTGGCCGGCTCCTACAATGAGCAGTTCTTC,CASSVAGSYNEQFF
TRBV10-3,-,TRBJ1-1,-,TGTGCCATCAGTGAGCTTATGGACACTGAAGCTTTCTTT,CAISELMDTEAFF
TRBV29-1,-,TRBJ2-3,-,TGCAGCGTTTACATAGCCAAGGGTACGCAGTATTTT,CSVYIAKGTQYF
TRBV18,-,TRBJ1-5,-,TGTGCCAGCTCACCACCGGGTTCGGCAGGGCTGGGTCAGCCCCAGCATTTT,CASSPPGSAGLGQPQHF
TRBV29-1,-,TRBJ2-1,-,TGCAGCGTCCTAGGGGGGCAGCGCTCCTACAATGAGCAGTTCTTC,CSVLGGQRSYNEQFF
TRBV11-2,-,TRBJ1-2,-,TGTGCCAGCAGCTTTTCCAGGGACTATGGCTACACCTTC,CASSFSRDYGYTF
TRBV12-5,-,TRBJ2-2,-,TGTGCTAGTGCCCGAGGGAGTCTCACCGGGGAGCTGTTTTTT,CASARGSLTGELFF
TRBV4-3,-,TRBJ2-5,-,TGCGCCAGCAGCCAAGGTTTCCAGGCTGAGACCCAGTACTTC,CASSQGFQAETQYF
TRBV28,-,TRBJ2-5,-,TGTGCCAGCACCCTGACGGCTGCCCAAGCACAAGAGACCCAGTACTTC,CASTLTAAQAQETQYF
TRBV28,-,TRBJ1-1,-,TGTGCCAGCCTCCGCGGGGGGACTGAAGCTTTCTTT,CASLRGGTEAFF
TRBV2,-,TRBJ2-5,TRBD2,TGTGCCAGCAGTCCCGGGCCTAGCGGGACGGAGACCCAGTACTTC,CASSPGPSGTETQYF
TRBV10-3,-,TRBJ1-3,-,TGTGCCATCCGGGACCTACTAAACTCTGGAAACACCATATATTTT,CAIRDLLNSGNTIYF
TRBV29-1,-,TRBJ2-5,TRBD2,TGCAGCGTTGAAGATCATCAAGGGCTAGCGGGAGGGACAGGCCAAGAGACCCAGTACTTC,CSVEDHQGLAGGTGQETQYF
TRBV5-1,once,TRBJ2-6,-,TGCGCCAGCAGCTTGGTTCAGGGTGGCTCTGGGGCCAACGTCCTGACTTTC,CASSLVQGGSGANVLTF
TRBV30,-,TRBJ1-5,-,TGTGCCTGCGCCTTCCAGGGAAATCAGCCCCAGCATTTT,CACAFQGNQPQHF
TRBV9,-,TRBJ2-7,-,TGTGCCAGCAGCAGGACTCCCTCGACAAACGAGCAGTACTTC,CASSRTPSTNEQYF
TRBV27,-,TRBJ2-5,-,TGTGCCAGCAGTTTATCAACCCGGACGAGCCAAGAGACCCAGTACTTC,CASSLSTRTSQETQYF
TRBV9,-,TRBJ2-2,-,TGTGCCAGCAGCGTAGGTTCGCAGGCCTGGAACACCGGGGAGCTGTTTTTT,CASSVGSQAWNTGELFF
TRBV7-9,-,TRBJ2-7,TRBD2,TGTGCCAGCAGCTTAGGCGGTTTAGCGGGAGAGAACCACGAGCAGTACTTC,CASSLGGLAGENHEQYF